Listed here are 5 T cell receptor beta chains from one sample, sequenced in a study of blood T cell repertoires in COVID-19 (dated by TCRdb to the early 2020s). Libraries came from the immunoSEQ multiplex PCR assay. Entries here come from immuneACCESS through TCRdb and include only in-frame sequences with V and J called. Some clones fail to appear in such tables; in the studies checked, an unresolved V gene covers under half of the shortfall, and the cause of the remainder is unknown. The sample table holds fewer than 400,000 clones, of which about nine tenths were seen once. The ten biggest clones cover about 5% of the sample. The specimen sequenced was PBMCs or T cells enriched from blood (not recorded which). The receptors shown here come from a man aged 60 to 75 who had recovered from COVID-19.

The chain joins TRBV6-5 to TRBJ1-5, with TRBD1 matching over 9 bases. Germline CDR1 MNHEY, CDR2 SVGAGI. The CDR3 sequence is 15 residues long. Trimming removed 8 bases from V and 0 bases from J; junction bases left unmatched: 5. For the CDR3, the DNA is TGTGCCAGCCGGGCACAGGGGGCTAGCAATCAGCCCCAGCATTTT. It encodes CASRAQGASNQPQHF.

V usage is TRBV28 and J usage is TRBJ2-1; D ambiguous. Germline V gene lookup returns CDR1 MDHEN and CDR2 SYDVKM. The ends were cut back, 4 bases at V and 8 bases at J, with 6 bases in the middle. The CDR3 covers 11 residues. CDR3 residues: CASSYIDEQFF. Written as DNA, the CDR3 is TGTGCCAGCAGTTATATCGATGAGCAGTTCTTC.

V gene TRBV4-1 combines with J gene TRBJ2-7; D gene ambiguous. This CDR3 contains 16 residues. The V gene's germline CDR1 is MGHRA and CDR2 YSYEKL. V was trimmed by 1 base and J by 3 bases, leaving 16 bases between them. This CDR3 reads CASSQAPGSSLYEQYF. The DNA for the CDR3 is TGCGCCAGCAGCCAAGCCCCCGGGTCCTCCCTCTACGAGCAGTACTTC.

This chain links TRBV6-5 with TRBJ1-2, with D possibly TRBD1 on 5 matching bases. Deletions cut 3 bases from V and 8 bases from J, with 13 bases between. This CDR3 is 13 amino acids long. Germline loops: CDR1 MNHEY, CDR2 SVGAGI. CDR3 in DNA: TGTGCCAGCAGTTATTCAGGGCTTGACGGCTACACCTTC. It yields the protein CASSYSGLDGYTF.

The V call is TRBV2, the J call TRBJ1-5, with 10 bases matching TRBD1. The CDR3 loop spans 14 amino acids. V was pared by 8 bases and J by 6 bases, with 7 bases of the junction left unmatched. Germline V gives CDR1 SNHLY, CDR2 FYNNEI. The CDR3 region is CASGTGEGGQPQHF. In DNA form, the CDR3 reads TGTGCCAGCGGGACAGGGGAAGGTGGTCAGCCCCAGCATTTT. The full variable domain, rest sourced from reference TRBV2 and TRBJ1-5, is EPEVTQTPSHQVTQMGQEVILRCVPISNHLYFYWYRQILGQKVEFLVSFYNNEISEKSEIFDDQFSVERPDGSNFTLKIRSTKLEDSAMYFCASGTGEGGQPQHFGDGTRLSIL.